This T cell receptor (beta chain) was observed in a study of blood T cell repertoires in COVID-19. Across the study: Donors in the United States, Italy and Spain gave samples during acute or convalescent COVID-19. Sources were T cells, B-cell-depleted T cells, or PBMCs; the material itself was cDNA or gDNA.

CDR1 is ENHRY, CDR2 SYGVKD, per germline. Trimming cost V 0 bases and J 4 bases; bases outside gene matches: 4. The CDR3 runs to 16 residues. Some clones are missing from TCRdb's copy, which holds only in-frame ones; the method was immunoSEQ multiplex PCR. Found here are about 350,000 clones, about nine tenths of them singletons; the top ten hold about 7%. Seattle's enrolled individuals joined amid active infection and were then monitored longitudinally. The sequencing sample was made of peripheral blood. The genes are TRBV10-3 and TRBJ2-1, with 9 bases lining up with TRBD2. This TCR was sampled from a woman between 65 and 79 years old with COVID-19, enrolled during active disease. The CDR3 nucleotides read TGTGCCATCAGTGAGTCAGCTAGCGGGGTTTACAATGAGCAGTTCTTC. It is translated as CAISESASGVYNEQFF.